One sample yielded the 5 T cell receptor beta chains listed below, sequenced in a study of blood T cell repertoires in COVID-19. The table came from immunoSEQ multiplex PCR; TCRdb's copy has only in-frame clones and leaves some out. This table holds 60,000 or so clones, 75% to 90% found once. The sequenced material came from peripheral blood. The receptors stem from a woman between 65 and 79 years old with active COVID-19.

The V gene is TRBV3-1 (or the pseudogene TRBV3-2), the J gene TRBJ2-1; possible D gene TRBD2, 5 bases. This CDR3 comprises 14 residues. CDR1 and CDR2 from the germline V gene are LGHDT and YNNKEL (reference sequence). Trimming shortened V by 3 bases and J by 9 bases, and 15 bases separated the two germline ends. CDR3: CASSQGLALPEQFF. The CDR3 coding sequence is TGTGCCAGCAGCCAGGGCCTAGCTTTACCTGAGCAGTTCTTC.

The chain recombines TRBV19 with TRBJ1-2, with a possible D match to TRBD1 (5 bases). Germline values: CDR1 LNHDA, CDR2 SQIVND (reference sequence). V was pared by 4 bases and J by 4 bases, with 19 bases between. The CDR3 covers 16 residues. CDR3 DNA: TGTGCCAGTAGTACCACTACGCGGGGACGCACCTATGGCTACACCTTC. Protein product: CASSTTTRGRTYGYTF.

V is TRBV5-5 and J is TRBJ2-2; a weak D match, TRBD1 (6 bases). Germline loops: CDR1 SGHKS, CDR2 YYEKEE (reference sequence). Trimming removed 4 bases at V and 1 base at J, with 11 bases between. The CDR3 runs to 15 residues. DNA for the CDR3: TGTGCCAGCAGCCCCCTAGGGGGGAACACCGGGGAGCTGTTTTTT. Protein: CASSPLGGNTGELFF.

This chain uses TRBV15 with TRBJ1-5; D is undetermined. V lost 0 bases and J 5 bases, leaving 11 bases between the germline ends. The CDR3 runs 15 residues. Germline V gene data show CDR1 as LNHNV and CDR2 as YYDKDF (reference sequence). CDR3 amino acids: CATSRDPLSDQPQHF. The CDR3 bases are TGTGCCACCAGCAGAGATCCCCTTTCGGATCAGCCCCAGCATTTT.

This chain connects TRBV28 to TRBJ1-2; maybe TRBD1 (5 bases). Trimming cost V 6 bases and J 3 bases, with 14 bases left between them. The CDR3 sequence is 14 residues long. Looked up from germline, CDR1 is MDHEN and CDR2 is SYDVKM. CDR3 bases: TGTGCCAGCAGCTGGGAGGGGCGCGACTATGGCTACACCTTC. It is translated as CASSWEGRDYGYTF.